This TCR beta chain comes out of a study of blood T cell repertoires in COVID-19. Sequencing was performed with immunoSEQ multiplex PCR; in TCRdb, only in-frame clones are kept and a portion is missing. The sample comprises over 200,000 clones, roughly 90% of which are singletons, and around 0.85% rests with the top ten. V was pared by 1 base and J by 5 bases, with 6 bases of the junction left unmatched. CDR1 is SGHVS, CDR2 FQNEAQ, per germline. The CDR3 sequence is 15 residues long. V is TRBV7-8 and J is TRBJ1-1; 8 bases are a match to TRBD1. The receptor was derived from a man aged 55 to 70 with COVID-19, enrolled during active disease. Sequenced input: peripheral blood. The CDR3 DNA is TGTGCCAGCAGCTTAGGGCAGGGGGCTGGGACTGAAGCTTTCTTT. It encodes CASSLGQGAGTEAFF.